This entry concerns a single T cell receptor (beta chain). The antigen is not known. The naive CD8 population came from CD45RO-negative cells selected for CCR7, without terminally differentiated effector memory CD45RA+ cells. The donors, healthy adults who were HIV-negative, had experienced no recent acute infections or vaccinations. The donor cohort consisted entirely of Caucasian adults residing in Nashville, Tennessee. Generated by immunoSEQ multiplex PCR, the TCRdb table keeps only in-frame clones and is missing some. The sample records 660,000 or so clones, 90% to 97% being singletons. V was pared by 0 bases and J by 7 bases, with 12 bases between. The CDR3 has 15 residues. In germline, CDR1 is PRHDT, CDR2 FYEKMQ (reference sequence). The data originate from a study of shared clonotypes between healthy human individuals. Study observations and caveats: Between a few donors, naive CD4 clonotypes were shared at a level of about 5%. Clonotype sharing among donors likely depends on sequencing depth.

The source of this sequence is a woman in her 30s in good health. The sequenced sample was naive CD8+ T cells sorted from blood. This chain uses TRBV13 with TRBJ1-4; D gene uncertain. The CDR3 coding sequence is TGTGCCAGCAGCTTAGGCCCCGGGGAGGGTGAAAAACTGTTTTTT. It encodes CASSLGPGEGEKLFF.